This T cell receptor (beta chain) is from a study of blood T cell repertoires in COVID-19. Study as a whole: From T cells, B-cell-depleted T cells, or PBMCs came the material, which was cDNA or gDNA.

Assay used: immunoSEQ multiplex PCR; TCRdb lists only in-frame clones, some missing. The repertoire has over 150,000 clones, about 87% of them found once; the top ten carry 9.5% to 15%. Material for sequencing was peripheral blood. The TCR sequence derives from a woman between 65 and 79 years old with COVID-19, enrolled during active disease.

The CDR3 spells CASDRGPHEQYF. CDR3 sequence (DNA): TGTGCCTCGGACAGGGGCCCCCACGAGCAGTACTTC. V gene TRBV30 combines with J gene TRBJ2-7; TRBD1 agrees at 9 bases. V shed 7 bases, J shed 5 bases, and the junction held 6 bases outside the gene matches. Germline CDR1 GTSNPN, CDR2 SVGIG (reference sequence). CDR3 length: 12 amino acids.